Each of the 29 T cell receptor beta chains below was sequenced from the same sample in a study of blood T cell repertoires in COVID-19. Method: immunoSEQ multiplex PCR; TCRdb's copy keeps in-frame clones and lacks some. Seen here are about 70,000 clones, about 82% observed once, and the top ten hold about 1.9%. The material sequenced was peripheral blood. The receptors shown here come from a woman aged 55-70 years with acute or convalescent COVID-19.

This chain connects TRBV11-2 to TRBJ2-7; TRBD2 is a possible D gene (5 bases). Trimming pared 0 bases from V and 0 bases from J, leaving 15 bases between. The CDR3 is 17 residues long. From germline, CDR1 is SGHAT and CDR2 FQNNGV. CDR3 amino acids: CASSLEWRSGSSYEQYF. The CDR3 DNA is TGTGCCAGCAGCTTAGAATGGAGAAGCGGAAGCTCCTACGAGCAGTACTTC.

This chain links TRBV2 with TRBJ1-6; D possibly corresponds to TRBD1 (5 bases). The CDR3 extends over 15 amino acids. Germline V gives CDR1 SNHLY, CDR2 FYNNEI. The germline V and J ends were trimmed by 8 bases and 4 bases, with 15 bases remaining between them. CDR3 nucleotides: TGTGCCAGCTCGCCGGGACTGACGTATAATTCACCCCTCCACTTT. It encodes CASSPGLTYNSPLHF. Together with reference TRBV2 and TRBJ1-6, the CDR3 gives the full variable domain: EPEVTQTPSHQVTQMGQEVILRCVPISNHLYFYWYRQILGQKVEFLVSFYNNEISEKSEIFDDQFSVERPDGSNFTLKIRSTKLEDSAMYFCASSPGLTYNSPLHFGNGTRLTVT.

This chain connects TRBV28 to TRBJ2-5; no firm D call. CDR1 and CDR2 from the germline V gene are MDHEN and SYDVKM. This CDR3 contains 14 residues. Trimming shortened V by 5 bases and J by 7 bases, and 17 bases separated the two germline ends. In nucleotides, the CDR3 is TGTGCCAGCAGTCCTCAGGCTTCCAAGAGGACCCAGTACTTC. Its translation: CASSPQASKRTQYF. Full variable domain (rest looked up from reference TRBV28 and TRBJ2-5): DVKVTQSSRYLVKRTGEKVFLECVQDMDHENMFWYRQDPGLGLRLIYFSYDVKMKEKGDIPEGYSVSREKKERFSLILESASTNQTSMYLCASSPQASKRTQYFGPGTRLLVL.

CDR3 protein: CASSLQGLETQYF. The DNA for the CDR3 is TGTGCCAGCAGCTTACAGGGGTTGGAGACCCAGTACTTC. This chain joins TRBV7-2 and TRBJ2-5; maybe TRBD1 (6 bases). This CDR3 contains 13 residues. In germline, CDR1 is SGHTA, CDR2 FQGNSA. Between the trimmed V and J ends, which lost 2 bases and 5 bases, there was a span of 9 bases.

The chain links TRBV10-2 to TRBJ2-7; no clear D. Germline V lookup: CDR1 WSHSY, CDR2 SAAADI. The CDR3 sequence is 12 residues long. Trimming stripped 8 bases from V and 6 bases from J, with 14 bases between. The CDR3 nucleotides are TGCGCCAGCGCTCCGGTTTCTTCCGAGCAGTACTTC. Translated: CASAPVSSEQYF.

Of note for this clone: Distinct nucleotide sequences in the sample also encode this CDR3. This chain connects TRBV5-1 to TRBJ2-7; a possible D gene is TRBD1 (5 bases). This CDR3 spans 14 amino acids. Trimming removed 1 base at V and 0 bases at J, with 8 bases between. CDR1 and CDR2 from the germline V gene are SGHRS and YFSETQ. CDR3 loop: CASSLSGISYEQYF. CDR3 coding DNA: TGCGCCAGCAGCTTGTCAGGGATCTCCTACGAGCAGTACTTC.

This clone has a single count. The chain joins TRBV27 to TRBJ1-1; 8 bases map to TRBD1. The V gene end was trimmed by 0 bases and the J gene end by 4 bases; junction bases not matched to a gene: 4. CDR1 is MNHEY and CDR2 is SMNVEV in the germline V gene (reference sequence). The CDR3 totals 15 residues. CDR3 in DNA: TGTGCCAGCAGTTTATCCGGACAGGGAACCACTGAAGCTTTCTTT. Its translation: CASSLSGQGTTEAFF.

The chain employs TRBV2 and TRBJ1-1; 8 bases match TRBD1. J was trimmed by 6 bases and V by 2 bases; bases with no gene match: 8. This CDR3 comprises 15 residues. The germline V gene has CDR1 SNHLY and CDR2 FYNNEI. CDR3 sequence (DNA): TGTGCCAGCAGTGAATCCGGACAGGGTGTCGCTGAAGCTTTCTTT. Its protein product is CASSESGQGVAEAFF.

This chain links TRBV10-3 with TRBJ1-5, with D perhaps matching TRBD1 (5 bases). The CDR3 is 14 residues long. The V gene's germline CDR1 is ENHRY and CDR2 SYGVKD. V lost 3 bases, J lost 6 bases, and 12 bases lay in between. The CDR3 DNA is TGTGCCATCAGTGACGGGGGGGAGGGTCAGCCCCAGCATTTT. It yields the protein CAISDGGEGQPQHF.

A single count supports this clone. The chain's CDR3 is CASSITGGRSDGYTF. The DNA of the CDR3 is TGTGCCAGTAGTATAACAGGGGGAAGGAGCGATGGCTACACCTTC. The chain joins TRBV19 to TRBJ1-2; TRBD1 matches at 8 bases. This CDR3 has 15 residues. Germline CDR1 and CDR2: LNHDA and SQIVND (reference sequence). The V segment lost 2 bases and the J segment 6 bases; nucleotides outside the gene matches: 8.

This chain uses TRBV7-8 with TRBJ1-3; D call uncertain. The germline V gene has CDR1 SGHVS and CDR2 FQNEAQ. CDR3 length equals 14 residues. V was trimmed by 5 bases and J by 2 bases, leaving 10 bases between them. Here the CDR3 DNA reads TGTGCCAGCAGCCCACGGGTCGCTGGAAACACCATATATTTT. Its protein is CASSPRVAGNTIYF.

This clone was picked up one time. The chain has TRBV3-1 (or the pseudogene TRBV3-2) and TRBJ2-1; 8 bases agree with TRBD1. The ends lost 6 bases at V and 8 bases at J; junction bases unmatched: 9. CDR1 is LGHDT and CDR2 is YNNKEL in the germline V gene (reference sequence). There are 14 residues in the CDR3. This CDR3 reads CASSSGTGSYEQFF. Here the CDR3 DNA reads TGTGCCAGCAGTTCCGGGACAGGATCGTATGAGCAGTTCTTC.

The J gene is TRBJ1-2, the V gene TRBV28; TRBD1 agrees at 10 bases. The CDR3 extends over 14 amino acids. Germline V gene data show CDR1 as MDHEN and CDR2 as SYDVKM. J gave up 4 bases and V 6 bases, and 5 bases lay outside the gene matches. The CDR3 loop reads CASRGQGFLYGYTF. As DNA, the CDR3 is TGTGCCAGCAGGGGACAGGGGTTCCTCTATGGCTACACCTTC.

CDR3 sequence (DNA): TGTGCCTGGAGACCAGGGGGCCAGACCCAGTACTTC. It specifies CAWRPGGQTQYF. This sequence joins TRBV30 and TRBJ2-5; TRBD1 matches 8 bases. The V segment lost 3 bases and the J segment 6 bases; nucleotides outside the gene matches: 3. This CDR3 region has 12 residues. Germline V lookup: CDR1 GTSNPN, CDR2 SVGIG (reference sequence). Looking up the rest from reference TRBV30 and TRBJ2-5 gives the full variable domain: SQTIHQWPATLVQPVGSPLSLECTVEGTSNPNLYWYRQAAGRGLQLLFYSVGIGQISSEVPQNLSASRPQDRQFILSSKKLLLSDSGFYLCAWRPGGQTQYFGPGTRLLVL.

For the CDR3, the DNA is TGTGCCAGCAGCCACCGCAAAGCGGGAGACTCCTACGAGCAGTACTTC. It codes for CASSHRKAGDSYEQYF. The rearrangement links TRBV5-4 to TRBJ2-7; 8 positions match TRBD2. The CDR3 length is 16 residues. Germline V gene lookup returns CDR1 SGHNT and CDR2 YYREEE (reference sequence). Trimming cost V 4 bases and J 0 bases; bases outside gene matches: 9.

The chain recombines TRBV5-1 with TRBJ2-1, with a tentative D call TRBD2 (7 bases). The CDR3 runs to 16 residues. CDR1 is SGHRS and CDR2 is YFSETQ in the germline V gene. Trimming cost V 0 bases and J 4 bases, with 14 bases left between them. CDR3 coding DNA: TGCGCCAGCAGCTTGGCCAGCGGGACACCGTACAATGAGCAGTTCTTC. Translated: CASSLASGTPYNEQFF.

This chain links TRBV7-2 with TRBJ2-1; D is unclear. The CDR3 has 14 amino acids. Trimming cost V 4 bases and J 9 bases, with 16 bases left between them. Germline V gene data show CDR1 as SGHTA and CDR2 as FQGNSA. CDR3 nucleotides: TGTGCCAGCAGCTCTCTAACGGAGTCTGGTGAGCAGTTCTTC. Protein sequence: CASSSLTESGEQFF.

This chain links TRBV27 with TRBJ1-1, with D unclear. The germline V and J ends were trimmed by 2 bases and 1 base, with 5 bases remaining between them. CDR1 is MNHEY and CDR2 is SMNVEV in the germline V gene (reference sequence). The CDR3 length is 13 residues. The CDR3 loop reads CASSLRWNTEAFF. CDR3 sequence (DNA): TGTGCCAGCAGTTTACGTTGGAACACTGAAGCTTTCTTT.

The chain employs TRBV6-5 and TRBJ2-1; possible D gene TRBD2, 6 bases. V was cut by 8 bases and J by 7 bases, with 18 bases left in between. Germline CDR1 is MNHEY and CDR2 is SVGAGI. This CDR3 is built from 14 residues. This CDR3 is CASRLARVRNEQFF. As DNA, the CDR3 is TGTGCCAGCCGTCTAGCGAGGGTACGGAATGAGCAGTTCTTC.

This clone appeared a single time. The rearrangement links TRBV9 to TRBJ1-1; TRBD1 is a possible D gene (5 bases). Germline values: CDR1 SGDLS, CDR2 YYNGEE. The ends were cut back, 0 bases at V and 4 bases at J, with 10 bases in the middle. This CDR3 has 14 amino acids. The CDR3 region is CASSVDLGGTEAFF. In DNA, the CDR3 is TGTGCCAGCAGCGTAGATCTGGGGGGCACTGAAGCTTTCTTT. Drawing the rest from reference TRBV9 and TRBJ1-1, the complete variable domain is DSGVTQTPKHLITATGQRVTLRCSPRSGDLSVYWYQQSLDQGLQFLIQYYNGEERAKGNILERFSAQQFPDLHSELNLSSLELGDSALYFCASSVDLGGTEAFFGQGTRLTVV.

This chain uses TRBV19 with TRBJ1-5; 7 bases are shared with TRBD1. With 4 bases clipped from V and 2 bases from J, the junction kept 5 bases outside the gene matches. The CDR3 contains 15 residues. Germline assignment: CDR1 LNHDA and CDR2 SQIVND (reference sequence). CDR3 coding DNA: TGTGCCAGTAGTACCCTCGGACAGGGCAATCAGCCCCAGCATTTT. As protein: CASSTLGQGNQPQHF.

This chain links TRBV11-2 with TRBJ2-1; 9 bases match TRBD2. Germline values: CDR1 SGHAT, CDR2 FQNNGV. The J segment lost 4 bases and the V segment lost 5 bases, leaving 9 bases of the junction unmatched. This CDR3 has 16 amino acids. DNA for the CDR3: TGTGCCAGCAGCCAAAGACTAGCGGACAGGTACAATGAGCAGTTCTTC. Translation gives CASSQRLADRYNEQFF.

This rearrangement joins TRBV28 to TRBJ2-1, with 9 bases that match TRBD1. Trimming removed 5 bases from V and 4 bases from J; junction bases left unmatched: 3. The length of the CDR3 is 14 residues. CDR1 is MDHEN, CDR2 SYDVKM, per germline. CDR3: CASSRTGAYNEQFF. In DNA, the CDR3 is TGTGCCAGCAGTCGGACAGGGGCGTACAATGAGCAGTTCTTC.

V is TRBV28 and J is TRBJ1-2; D gene unclear. This CDR3 spans 14 amino acids. CDR1 MDHEN and CDR2 SYDVKM come from the germline V gene. The ends were cut back, 7 bases at V and 4 bases at J, with 16 bases in the middle. CDR3 bases: TGTGCCAGCATCGCCGAGAGTAGGAGCTATGGCTACACCTTC. The encoded protein is CASIAESRSYGYTF.

The chain has TRBV6-5 and TRBJ1-6, with 7 bases identical to TRBD1. Germline V lookup: CDR1 MNHEY, CDR2 SVGAGI. The CDR3 spans 16 residues. After removal of 4 bases from V and 4 bases from J, the junction contained 7 bases not matched to a gene. CDR3 sequence (DNA): TGTGCCAGCAGTTTAGGGAACAGGGGATATAATTCACCCCTCCACTTT. Protein product: CASSLGNRGYNSPLHF.

This chain connects TRBV5-1 to TRBJ2-7; TRBD1 matches 8 bases. CDR1 and CDR2 from the germline V gene are SGHRS and YFSETQ. V shed 0 bases, J shed 2 bases, and the junction held 4 bases outside the gene matches. This CDR3 has 15 residues. CDR3 sequence (DNA): TGCGCCAGCAGCTTGGCAGACAGGGGAACCTACGAGCAGTACTTC. Its protein is CASSLADRGTYEQYF.

The V call is TRBV12-3 or TRBV12-4, the J call TRBJ2-5; D is possibly TRBD2 (6 bases). The CDR3 consists of 13 residues. Deletions cut 4 bases from V and 0 bases from J, with 6 bases between. CDR3 nucleotides: TGTGCCAGCAGTTGGACTAACCAAGAGACCCAGTACTTC. Translated: CASSWTNQETQYF.

The J gene is TRBJ1-3, the V gene TRBV2; 7 nucleotides align to TRBD1. There are 16 residues in the CDR3. Trimming took 1 base from V and 0 from J; bases not matched to a gene: 3. Germline V gene lookup returns CDR1 SNHLY and CDR2 FYNNEI. DNA of the CDR3: TGTGCCAGCAGTGAAGGACAGGGATTCTCTGGAAACACCATATATTTT. Its protein is CASSEGQGFSGNTIYF.

This chain links TRBV2 with TRBJ2-5; D might be TRBD1 (5 bases). CDR3 length equals 14 residues. Trimming removed 4 bases from V and 5 bases from J, with 14 bases in between. Germline CDR1 reads SNHLY; CDR2 reads FYNNEI. The CDR3 region has the DNA TGTGCCAGCAGTGCCGCAGGGAAAGTCGAGACCCAGTACTTC. Residues: CASSAAGKVETQYF.